The 5 T cell receptor beta chains listed next were all sequenced from one sample in a study of regulatory T cells in long-lasting Graves disease. To make TCR beta libraries, researchers used iRepertoire HTBI primers and Arm-PCR of CDR3 regions. Each CDR3 protein gets one entry after TCRdb re-called the multiplex PCR reads with MiXCR. The top ten hold less than 30% of the sample, which has 400,000 to 500,000 distinct CDR3 sequences, about a sixth seen once. Time point denoted: newly diagnosed GD, antithyroid drugs for less than 3 months. The TCR library was made from RNA extracted from PBMCs. This sample was also put to use in a study of T cells in Graves' hyperthyroidism and ophthalmopathy.

Sequencing used peripheral blood mononuclear cells (PBMCs), obtained at new diagnosis, from a patient treated with antithyroid drugs. The receptor source for this set is a woman under 30 with Graves disease.

This chain joins TRBV5-6 and TRBJ1-1; 9 bases align to TRBD1. Germline assignment: CDR1 SGHDT and CDR2 YYEEEE. V gave up 5 bases and J gave up 5 bases; unmatched junction bases: 7. This CDR3 comprises 14 residues. The CDR3, as DNA: TGTGCCAGCAGTTACAGGGGGCTGAGGACTGAAGCTTTCTTT. This encodes CASSYRGLRTEAFF.

This clonotype was counted a few times. The V call is TRBV2, the J call TRBJ2-7; the D gene is possibly TRBD2 (5 bases). V was shortened by 3 bases and J by 7 bases, with 10 bases between the two germline ends. Germline V gene lookup returns CDR1 SNHLY and CDR2 FYNNEI. The CDR3 runs 12 residues. The CDR3 sequence is CASSDEGEEQYF. CDR3 coding DNA: TGTGCCAGCAGTGATGAGGGAGAGGAGCAGTACTTC.

The V gene is TRBV6-5, the J gene TRBJ2-7; D gene ambiguous. The V gene's germline CDR1 is MNHEY and CDR2 SVGAGI. The CDR3 extends over 11 amino acids. V was shortened by 5 bases and J by 7 bases, with 9 bases between the two germline ends. CDR3 region: CASSHFSEQYF. In nucleotides, the CDR3 is TGTGCCAGCAGTCACTTTTCAGAGCAGTACTTC.

This clonotype was seen a handful of times. The chain is built from TRBV9 and TRBJ2-7, with D possibly matching TRBD2 (6 bases). This CDR3 is 15 amino acids long. V lost 4 bases to trimming and J lost 0 bases, with 14 bases between them. Germline CDR1 SGDLS, CDR2 YYNGEE. Written as DNA, the CDR3 is TGTGCCAGCAGCCCCGGGTGGCGGGACTCCTACGAGCAGTACTTC. It translates to CASSPGWRDSYEQYF.

CDR3 bases: TGTGCCAGCAGTTACTCGCCCGAGTTACCAACTAGCACAGATACGCAGTATTTT. It codes for CASSYSPELPTSTDTQYF. The rearrangement uses TRBV6-5 and TRBJ2-3, with D unresolved. The CDR3 runs 18 residues. Trimming removed 0 bases at V and 0 bases at J, with 16 bases between. The germline V gene has CDR1 MNHEY and CDR2 SVGAGI.